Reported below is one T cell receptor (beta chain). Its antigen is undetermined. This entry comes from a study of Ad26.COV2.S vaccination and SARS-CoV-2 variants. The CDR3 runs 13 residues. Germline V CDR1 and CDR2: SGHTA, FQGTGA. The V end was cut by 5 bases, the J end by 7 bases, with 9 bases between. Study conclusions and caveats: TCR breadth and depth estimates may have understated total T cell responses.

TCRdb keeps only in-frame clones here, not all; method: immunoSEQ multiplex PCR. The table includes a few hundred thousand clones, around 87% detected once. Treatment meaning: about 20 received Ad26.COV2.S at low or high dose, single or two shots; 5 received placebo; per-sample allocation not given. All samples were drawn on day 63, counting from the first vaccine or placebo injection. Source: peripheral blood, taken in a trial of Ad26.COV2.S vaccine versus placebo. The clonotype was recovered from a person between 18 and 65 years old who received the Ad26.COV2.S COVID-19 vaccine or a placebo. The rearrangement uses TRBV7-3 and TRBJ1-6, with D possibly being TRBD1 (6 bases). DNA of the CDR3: TGTGCCAGCAGCCACGACAGGAATTCACCCCTCCACTTT. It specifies CASSHDRNSPLHF.